This T cell receptor beta chain was recorded in a study of blood T cell repertoires in COVID-19. About the research overall: From T cells, B-cell-depleted T cells, or PBMCs came the material, which was cDNA or gDNA.

Original processing notes: Estimation of nucleated cell counts was performed using reference gene primer amplification. The assay was immunoSEQ multiplex PCR, and TCRdb's table has in-frame clones only and misses some. V, J and clone size derive from that table, while D and trimming were established from the DNA sequence. Of around 200,000 clones listed, around 85% are singletons. V was trimmed by 1 base and J by 6 bases, leaving 10 bases between them. Germline CDR1 reads GTSNPN; CDR2 reads SVGIG (reference sequence). This CDR3 spans 13 amino acids. The sample was peripheral blood. The clonotype was recovered from a man aged 30 to 39 with acute or convalescent COVID-19. The chain joins TRBV30 to TRBJ1-5; D possibly corresponds to TRBD1 (5 bases). The CDR3 region has the DNA TGTGCCTGGAGTGCAGGGACTGGTCAGCCCCAGCATTTT. Protein product: CAWSAGTGQPQHF.